This T cell receptor beta chain appears in the sequencing data of a study of OX40 agonist ivuxolimab in advanced cancers. With respect to the entire study: Ivuxolimab was an agonistic, fully human IgG2 monoclonal antibody directed against OX40 (CD134), a costimulatory receptor. Intravenous ivuxolimab was administered to patients every 2 weeks at six dose levels: 0.01, 0.1, 0.3, 1.5, 3 and 10 mg/kg. Of the 50 to 55 patients in dose escalation, around 20 had hepatocellular carcinoma, about 15 had melanoma, 9 had renal cell carcinoma and 9 had head and neck cancer. The dose-escalation cohort was around 83% male with a mean age of around 64 years, ranging from roughly 23 to 90. Prior anti-PD-1, anti-PD-L1 or anti-CTLA-4 therapy was permitted, and approximately 42% of dose-escalation patients had received checkpoint inhibitors. Partial responses occurred in three dose-escalation patients: two with cutaneous melanoma and one with hepatocellular carcinoma. Peripheral TCRbeta sequencing was intended to test whether TCR sequence diversity was altered and clonal T-cell expansion was caused by ivuxolimab. The paper describes the monotherapy dose-escalation part (N ≈ 52 patients) of the phase I trial of ivuxolimab. Overall results and qualifications from the work: At doses of 0.1 to 3.0 mg/kg, clonal expansion of both CD4+ and CD8+ blood T cells was observed from baseline to week 6. In the 0.1-3.0 mg/kg groups, partial responders had among the lowest normalized peripheral clonal expansion, particularly in CD8+ T cells. After ivuxolimab, expanded clones were on average more numerous among CD8+ T cells than among CD4+ T cells. Low levels of normalized T-cell clonal expansion were also seen in some patients who did not respond. The antigen specificity of the clonally expanded peripheral T cells was not determined.

The trial excluded patients who had a history of autoimmune disease or were on systemic immunosuppression. Peripheral blood for TCR sequencing was collected from all dose cohorts at baseline, on cycle 4 day 1, and on cycle 7 day 1. The samples were taken from a phase I, first-in-human, multicenter, open-label dose-escalation trial of ivuxolimab. The trial enrolled adults with locally advanced or metastatic head and neck squamous cell, hepatocellular, melanoma or renal cell carcinoma. Before TCR sequencing, CD4+ and CD8+ T cells were separately sorted from peripheral blood. Details on this clone: This receptor's antigen is unknown. No clone much larger than this one lies a single base away; base qualities are absent.

At the junction V is shortened by 4 bases and J by 2 bases, with 18 bases in between. CDR1 MNHNS and CDR2 SASEGT are derived from the germline V gene. The CDR3 spans 17 residues, from the cysteine through the phenylalanine. Of the read, only the CDR3 DNA is kept; its 51 bases are in frame from base 1. For sequencing of the TCRbeta CDR3 region, genomic DNA was extracted from the sorted cells. The immunoSEQ Assay was used for sequencing of TCRbeta CDR3 regions. TCRdb's version of the immuneACCESS table is confined to in-frame rearrangements and falls short of the full clone set. An unresolved V gene accounts for under half of the shortfall where checked; the remainder is of unknown origin. In all, the sample holds approximately 69,000 clones, and just over 90% of those were seen once. The ten largest clones represent under 0.35% of the sample.

Recombination joined TRBV6-1 with TRBJ1-5; the D segment could be TRBD1, given 6 matching bases. The specimen was CD4+ or CD8+ T cells sorted from blood, collected in a trial of the OX40 agonist ivuxolimab. This sequence was found in an adult with an advanced solid tumor such as melanoma, head and neck, liver or kidney cancer. CDR3 protein: CASSGPTGSARNQPQHF. At the DNA level, the sequence is TGTGCCAGCAGTGGTCCCACAGGGTCGGCCCGCAATCAGCCCCAGCATTTT.